This T cell receptor (beta chain) was documented in a study of T cell repertoires in cytomegalovirus infection (dated by TCRdb to the late 2010s). A note on the overall study: Recently identified HLA-C-restricted CMV epitopes, whose presentation resists viral immunomodulation, were targeted by peptide stimulations together with well-studied HLA-B-restricted epitopes. Donor HLA type was relevant to the analysis, as public TCR beta signatures indicated carriage of CMV infection together with the matching HLA type.

The V end gives up 4 bases and the J end 5 bases, leaving 5 bases in the junction not matched to a gene. 14 amino acids form the CDR3, both terminal residues included. This entry keeps only the CDR3 DNA: 42 bases, framed from base 1. The germline V gene sets CDR1 to MNHNS and CDR2 to SASEGT. The run used an Illumina HiSeq 1500. The public reads were quality trimmed at Q25 with fastp and then assembled into clones with MiXCR by TCRdb, keeping productive beta chains. CDR3 protein duplicates are merged, each entry listing the most common genes and DNA. The sample table holds fewer than 1,000,000 distinct CDR3 sequences, of which less than 35% were seen once. The ten largest make up about an eighth of the sample. Overall results and qualifications from the work: In both this cohort and an independent roughly 350-donor cohort, the cumulative frequency of public TCR beta family members distinguished carriers of CMV infection plus the relevant HLA type. The ex vivo response was dominated by HLA-C-restricted CMV-specific TCR beta clonotypes, which also provided the single most frequent clonotype in two of eight donors.

For this clonotype: Its recognized antigen is unknown. The missing conserved phenylalanine or tryptophan at the end of this CDR3 makes a read error likely.

The sample's treatment or condition label is to be understood as: in vitro stimulation with specific CMV peptide epitopes to enrich CMV-specific T cells. The chain links TRBV6-1 with TRBJ2-3, with TRBD1 matching 8 junction bases. The input for sequencing was cultured CD8+ T cells from PBMCs, taken from culture after CMV antigen stimulation. This TCR came from a human donor in good health (CMV status not recorded). Some clones in this sample may be carry-over from other donors' samples. The sequence in DNA is TGTGCCAGCAGTGCACAGGGGGGCGAAGATACGCAGTATTTG. Its protein reads: CASSAQGGEDTQYL.